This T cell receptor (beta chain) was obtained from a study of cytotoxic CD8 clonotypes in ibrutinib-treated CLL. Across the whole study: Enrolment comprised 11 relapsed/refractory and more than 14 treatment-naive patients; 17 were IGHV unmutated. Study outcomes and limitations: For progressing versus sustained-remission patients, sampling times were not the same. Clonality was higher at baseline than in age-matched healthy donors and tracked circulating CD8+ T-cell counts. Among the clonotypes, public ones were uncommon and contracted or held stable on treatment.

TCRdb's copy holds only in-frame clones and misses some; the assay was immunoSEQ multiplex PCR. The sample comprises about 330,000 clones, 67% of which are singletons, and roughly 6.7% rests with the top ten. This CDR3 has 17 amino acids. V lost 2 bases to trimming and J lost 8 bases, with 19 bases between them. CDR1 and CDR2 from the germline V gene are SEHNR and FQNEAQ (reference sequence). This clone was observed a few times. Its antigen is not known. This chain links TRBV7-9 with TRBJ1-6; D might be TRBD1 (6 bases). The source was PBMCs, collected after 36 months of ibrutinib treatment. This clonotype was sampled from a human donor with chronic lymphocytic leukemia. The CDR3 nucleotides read TGTGCCAGCAGCTTACGGTGGGGCAGCAAGGGGGATTCACCCCTCCACTTT. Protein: CASSLRWGSKGDSPLHF.